The clone carrying this TCR beta chain was seen a few times. The antigen is undetermined. Other DNA sequences in the same sample also yield this CDR3. The data are from a study of shared clonotypes between healthy human individuals. Study-wide results and limits: Donor scarcity curtailed the genetic and exposure-history diversity represented herein.

The CDR3 has 20 amino acids. CDR1 is LGHNA, CDR2 YNFKEQ, per germline. The V and J ends lost 4 bases and 2 bases, in that order; junction bases with no gene match: 23. For every subset, genomic DNA was evenly distributed across several immunoSEQ plates. Original processing methods: ImmunoSEQ output lacked quality scores and full-length reads, limiting matched filtering. The protocol was immunoSEQ multiplex PCR, while the TCRdb copy is restricted to in-frame clones and leaves out a portion. Clone size and V and J calls were adopted from that table, with D and trimming inferred from the DNA. This table has about 480,000 clones, approximately 85% appearing once. Unsorted material relied on some 90 million PBMCs as the source of genomic DNA.

The J gene is TRBJ2-7, the V gene TRBV4-2, with 7 nucleotides matching TRBD1. The sequenced sample consisted of PBMCs. The source of this sequence is a woman aged 35 to 49 in good health. Some clones in this sample may be carry-over from other donors' samples. The chain's CDR3 is CASSRRPGTASNEGTYEQYF. In DNA form, the CDR3 reads TGTGCCAGCAGCCGACGCCCCGGGACAGCGTCAAACGAGGGCACCTACGAGCAGTACTTC.